A single sample gave rise to the 15 T cell receptor beta chains below, sequenced in a study of lymphopenia after photon versus proton radiotherapy. The protocol was immunoSEQ multiplex PCR, while the TCRdb copy is restricted to in-frame clones and leaves out a portion. The table shows about 34,000 clones, with 75% to 90% occurring only once. The sequenced sample was peripheral blood, obtained from a patient treated with proton-based radiotherapy. The receptors stem from a woman between 65 and 79 years old with pancreatic cancer.

The chain is built from TRBV19 and TRBJ2-1, with D possibly being TRBD2 (5 bases). V was cut by 5 bases and J by 0 bases, with 14 bases left in between. The CDR3 is made up of 16 amino acids. Germline-derived CDR1 and CDR2 are LNHDA and SQIVND (reference sequence). CDR3 amino acids: CASSAGGASSYNEQFF. For the CDR3, the DNA is TGTGCCAGTAGTGCCGGAGGCGCTAGCTCCTACAATGAGCAGTTCTTC.

The chain employs TRBV5-4 and TRBJ1-4; 7 bases agree with TRBD1. CDR1 is SGHNT, CDR2 YYREEE, per germline (reference sequence). This CDR3 comprises 15 residues. The J segment lost 8 bases and the V segment lost 4 bases, leaving 11 bases of the junction unmatched. The CDR3 coding sequence is TGTGCCAGCAGCCTGGGTAACAGGGGCCACGAAAAACTGTTTTTT. It is translated as CASSLGNRGHEKLFF.

V usage is TRBV12-5 and J usage is TRBJ1-3; unclear D gene. The germline gives CDR1 LGHNT, CDR2 FRNRAP. V was pared by 3 bases and J by 4 bases, with 10 bases between. The CDR3 runs 14 residues. Written as DNA, the CDR3 is TGTGCTAGTGGTTTAGGAGGGAGCGGAAACACCATATATTTT. This translates into CASGLGGSGNTIYF.

This sequence joins TRBV28 and TRBJ2-3, with D unresolved. CDR3 length: 16 residues. Germline V gives CDR1 MDHEN, CDR2 SYDVKM. Trimming left V 3 bases short and J 2 bases short, with 15 bases between. The CDR3 DNA follows: TGTGCCAGCAGTTTTCTAAAGTGGGCGGACACAGATACGCAGTATTTT. Translating it yields CASSFLKWADTDTQYF.

The chain's CDR3 is CASSGGPSSTEAFF. DNA for the CDR3: TGCGCCAGCAGCGGGGGGCCTTCCAGCACTGAAGCTTTCTTT. The chain couples TRBV5-1 to TRBJ1-1; tentative D call: TRBD1 (6 bases). Trimming shortened V by 4 bases and J by 4 bases, and 14 bases separated the two germline ends. This CDR3 region has 14 residues. Germline V gives CDR1 SGHRS, CDR2 YFSETQ.

The rearrangement joins TRBV10-3 to TRBJ2-7, with D perhaps TRBD1 (5 bases). V lost 5 bases and J 3 bases, leaving 8 bases between the germline ends. The germline V gene has CDR1 ENHRY and CDR2 SYGVKD. This CDR3 contains 12 residues. The DNA of the CDR3 is TGTGCCATCAGTAGAGGACACTACGAGCAGTACTTC. Protein sequence: CAISRGHYEQYF.

The CDR3 loop is CAISESGLSYEQYF. DNA of the CDR3: TGTGCCATCAGTGAGTCAGGGCTCTCCTACGAGCAGTACTTC. The chain uses TRBV10-3 and TRBJ2-7, with D unclear. The V and J ends lost 0 bases and 0 bases respectively, with 6 bases between them. CDR3 size: 14 residues. Germline values: CDR1 ENHRY, CDR2 SYGVKD.

CDR3 sequence: CASSPIGTNEKLFF. In DNA, the CDR3 is TGTGCCAGCTCCCCAATAGGAACTAATGAAAAACTGTTTTTT. This chain joins TRBV18 and TRBJ1-4, with D unclear. The V gene lost 6 bases and the J gene lost 1 base, with 9 bases spanning the gap. The V gene's germline CDR1 is KGHSH and CDR2 LQKENI. This CDR3 comprises 14 residues. The variable domain in full, completed from reference TRBV18 and TRBJ1-4, reads NAGVMQNPRHLVRRRGQEARLRCSPMKGHSHVYWYRQLPEEGLKFMVYLQKENIIDESGMPKERFSAEFPKEGPSILRIQQVVRGDSAAYFCASSPIGTNEKLFFGSGTQLSVL.

This clone has a single count. This chain connects TRBV27 to TRBJ2-7; D gene unclear. The CDR3 sequence is 15 residues long. CDR1 is MNHEY and CDR2 is SMNVEV in the germline V gene (reference sequence). The ends were cut back, 5 bases at V and 3 bases at J, with 17 bases in the middle. The CDR3 nucleotides are TGTGCCAGCAGTGAACTACAAGGAACGGGCTACGAGCAGTACTTC. Translation: CASSELQGTGYEQYF.

The rearrangement joins TRBV28 to TRBJ2-3, with TRBD1 matching 8 bases. V was pared by 7 bases and J by 5 bases, with 11 bases of the junction left unmatched. The CDR3 is made up of 15 amino acids. Germline V gives CDR1 MDHEN, CDR2 SYDVKM. The CDR3 region has the DNA TGTGCCAGCACCCACGGACAGGGCTATGGAGATACGCAGTATTTT. Translated, it gives CASTHGQGYGDTQYF.

The chain links TRBV28 to TRBJ1-2; TRBD1 agrees at 7 bases. V shed 10 bases, J shed 2 bases, and the junction held 7 bases outside the gene matches. The CDR3 extends over 13 amino acids. Germline CDR1 is MDHEN and CDR2 is SYDVKM. CDR3 loop: CAIWDSLNYGYTF. CDR3 nucleotides: TGTGCCATCTGGGACAGCCTCAACTATGGCTACACCTTC.

The V gene is TRBV7-3, the J gene TRBJ2-1; 10 nucleotides align to TRBD2. This CDR3 contains 15 residues. Germline trimming cut 2 bases from V and 5 bases from J; bases unmatched to any gene: 3. Germline V gives CDR1 SGHTA, CDR2 FQGTGA. The CDR3 bases are TGTGCCAGCAGCTTACAAACTAGCGGGAACAATGAGCAGTTCTTC. Its translation: CASSLQTSGNNEQFF.

In this sample, this clone turned up a few times. The CDR3 DNA is TGCGCCAGCAGCCAAGAAGCGAGCGGGAGGGCCCACGAGCAGTACTTC. This sequence encodes CASSQEASGRAHEQYF. The chain employs TRBV4-3 and TRBJ2-7; 10 nucleotides line up with TRBD2. V shed 0 bases, J shed 5 bases, and the junction held 7 bases outside the gene matches. Germline V gene data show CDR1 as LGHNA and CDR2 as YSLEER. There are 16 residues in the CDR3.

The V and J genes are TRBV5-1 and TRBJ2-1, with D possibly TRBD2 on 6 matching bases. Germline V lookup: CDR1 SGHRS, CDR2 YFSETQ. V was pared by 4 bases and J by 3 bases, with 14 bases between. The CDR3 spans 15 residues. The chain's CDR3 is CASSAMGLNYNEQFF. CDR3 coding DNA: TGCGCCAGCAGCGCGATGGGACTGAACTACAATGAGCAGTTCTTC.

The chain uses TRBV28 and TRBJ1-5, with a possible D match to TRBD1 (6 bases). This CDR3 region has 13 residues. V lost 5 bases, J lost 7 bases, and 12 bases lay in between. Germline loops: CDR1 MDHEN, CDR2 SYDVKM. The CDR3 spells CASSPLGGQPQHF. In DNA form, the CDR3 reads TGTGCCAGCAGTCCCCTTGGGGGCCAGCCCCAGCATTTT.